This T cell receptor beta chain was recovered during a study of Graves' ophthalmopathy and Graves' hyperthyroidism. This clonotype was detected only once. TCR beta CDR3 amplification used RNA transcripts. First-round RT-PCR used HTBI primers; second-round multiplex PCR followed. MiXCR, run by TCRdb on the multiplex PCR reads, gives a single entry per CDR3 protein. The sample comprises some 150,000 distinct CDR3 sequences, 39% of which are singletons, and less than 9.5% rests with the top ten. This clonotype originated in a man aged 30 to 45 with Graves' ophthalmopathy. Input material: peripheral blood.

As DNA, the CDR3 is TGTGCCAGCAGCCGACAGCAATGGGGCACTGAAGCTTTCTTT. It is translated as CASSRQQWGTEAFF. This chain links TRBV28 with TRBJ1-1; TRBD1 is a possible D gene (5 bases). The germline CDR1 and CDR2 sequences are MDHEN and SYDVKM. CDR3 size: 14 residues. The V gene lost 6 bases and the J gene lost 4 bases, with 15 bases spanning the gap.